The 21 T cell receptor beta chains reported below all come from one sample, sequenced in a study of T cell clones after liver transplantation. This table comes from immunoSEQ multiplex PCR, and its TCRdb copy is limited to in-frame clones, with some not included. Altogether over 70,000 clones are present, approximately 80% being singletons, with the ten largest covering about 0.79%. This specimen was CD4+ T cells from blood, taken 12 months after liver transplant. These receptors were obtained from a human patient who received a liver transplant. Some T cells may trace back to the graft donor.

CDR3 amino acids: CASSPGQRVGYGYTF. The DNA of the CDR3 is TGTGCCAGCAGCCCTGGACAGCGGGTAGGCTATGGCTACACCTTC. The chain links TRBV7-2 to TRBJ1-2; a weak D match, TRBD1 (6 bases). In germline, CDR1 is SGHTA, CDR2 FQGNSA. Trimming stripped 5 bases from V and 4 bases from J, with 17 bases between. The CDR3 is made up of 15 amino acids.

This clone was picked up one time. The chain links TRBV25-1 to TRBJ2-7; D may be TRBD1 (5 bases). The CDR3 covers 10 residues. Germline V gene lookup returns CDR1 MGHDK and CDR2 SYGVNS. Trimming left V 10 bases short and J 7 bases short, with 11 bases between. In DNA, the CDR3 is TGTGCCACCATGTCAGGGGAGCAGTACTTC. Encoded protein: CATMSGEQYF.

This sequence joins TRBV9 and TRBJ2-3, with D uncertain. With 4 bases removed from V and 2 bases from J, the gap between germline ends came to 14 bases. Germline V CDR1 and CDR2: SGDLS, YYNGEE. This CDR3 has 15 residues. The CDR3 DNA sequence: TGTGCCAGCAGCCGCGACTCTTCCCTCACAGATACGCAGTATTTT. The encoded protein is CASSRDSSLTDTQYF.

The rearrangement joins TRBV11-2 to TRBJ2-1; a possible D gene is TRBD1 (6 bases). The CDR3 covers 15 residues. Trimming shortened V by 5 bases and J by 4 bases, and 15 bases separated the two germline ends. Germline values: CDR1 SGHAT, CDR2 FQNNGV. CDR3 sequence: CASSQNSGQYNEQFF. In nucleotides, the CDR3 is TGTGCCAGCAGCCAGAATTCAGGACAGTACAATGAGCAGTTCTTC.

The CDR3 reads CASSSGGAGTGELFF. The CDR3 nucleotides read TGTGCCAGCAGTTCAGGGGGGGCGGGCACCGGGGAGCTGTTTTTT. The rearrangement uses TRBV6-5 and TRBJ2-2; D is tentatively TRBD1 or TRBD2 (7 bases each). V lost 4 bases and J lost 4, with 13 bases in between. The CDR3 has 15 residues. Germline V gives CDR1 MNHEY, CDR2 SVGAGI.

The chain carries TRBV27 and TRBJ2-7; 8 bases match TRBD1. The V gene's germline CDR1 is MNHEY and CDR2 SMNVEV (reference sequence). V trimming: 5 bases; J trimming: 6 bases; junction bases outside the gene matches: 9. The CDR3 has 14 amino acids. The CDR3 here is CASSVRQGLSEQYF. CDR3 nucleotide sequence: TGTGCCAGCAGTGTTCGACAGGGGTTGAGCGAGCAGTACTTC.

This clone was counted a single time. The chain couples TRBV18 to TRBJ1-5; D is perhaps TRBD1 (6 bases). The CDR3 is 13 residues long. V shed 4 bases and J shed 6 bases, with 10 bases lying between them. Germline CDR1 KGHSH, CDR2 LQKENI. The CDR3 region is CASSLDRSQPQHF. The CDR3 nucleotides read TGTGCCAGCTCACTTGACAGGAGTCAGCCCCAGCATTTT. Complete variable domain (other parts from reference TRBV18 and TRBJ1-5): NAGVMQNPRHLVRRRGQEARLRCSPMKGHSHVYWYRQLPEEGLKFMVYLQKENIIDESGMPKERFSAEFPKEGPSILRIQQVVRGDSAAYFCASSLDRSQPQHFGDGTRLSIL.

V usage is TRBV18 and J usage is TRBJ1-5; no firm D call. The CDR3 is 13 residues long. The germline V gene encodes CDR1 KGHSH and CDR2 LQKENI. V lost 3 bases and J 5 bases, leaving 8 bases between the germline ends. Written as DNA, the CDR3 is TGTGCCAGCTCACCTGGGTTAGATCAGCCCCAGCATTTT. This sequence encodes CASSPGLDQPQHF.

This sequence joins TRBV28 and TRBJ2-3; possible D gene TRBD1, 6 bases. This CDR3 is 14 amino acids long. Per germline, CDR1 MDHEN and CDR2 SYDVKM. The V and J ends lost 5 bases and 0 bases respectively, with 9 bases between them. In DNA, the CDR3 is TGTGCCAGCAGTATCACAGGGAGCACAGATACGCAGTATTTT. Translation: CASSITGSTDTQYF.

This clone was found a few times. The V gene is TRBV4-3, the J gene TRBJ1-4, with 10 bases that match TRBD1. The CDR3 contains 15 residues. Trimming took 1 base from V and 7 from J; bases not matched to a gene: 3. Germline-derived CDR1 and CDR2 are LGHNA and YSLEER. Here the CDR3 reads CASSQGDRGGEKLFF. The CDR3, as DNA: TGCGCCAGCAGCCAAGGGGACAGGGGTGGTGAAAAACTGTTTTTT.

This chain joins TRBV6-6 and TRBJ1-4; possible D gene TRBD1, 5 bases. The ends were cut back, 6 bases at V and 7 bases at J, with 15 bases in the middle. The CDR3 has 14 residues. The germline V gene has CDR1 MNHNY and CDR2 SVGAGI (reference sequence). The CDR3 loop reads CASSRVQGVEKLFF. In DNA, the CDR3 is TGTGCCAGCAGCCGCGTTCAGGGCGTTGAAAAACTGTTTTTT.

This chain links TRBV27 with TRBJ2-5; D not resolved. Germline V CDR1 and CDR2: MNHEY, SMNVEV (reference sequence). This CDR3 spans 11 amino acids. V was clipped by 3 bases and J by 5 bases, with 4 bases between them. The CDR3 sequence: CASSLGETQYF. For the CDR3, the DNA is TGTGCCAGCAGTTTGGGGGAGACCCAGTACTTC.

The chain joins TRBV5-1 to TRBJ1-1, with no clear D. Trimming cost V 1 base and J 1 base, with 14 bases left between them. CDR1 SGHRS and CDR2 YFSETQ come from the germline V gene. The CDR3 is 16 residues long. CDR3 DNA: TGCGCCAGCAGCTTGAAGTACGGTCAGGCGAACACTGAAGCTTTCTTT. Translation: CASSLKYGQANTEAFF.

The chain combines TRBV11-2 with TRBJ2-5; D remains ambiguous. Looked up from germline, CDR1 is SGHAT and CDR2 is FQNNGV. Trimming removed 1 base at V and 5 bases at J, with 8 bases between. CDR3 length: 13 amino acids. The CDR3 coding sequence is TGTGCCAGCAGCTTAGGACTCCCGGAGACCCAGTACTTC. As protein: CASSLGLPETQYF. Full variable domain (outside the CDR3, taken from reference TRBV11-2 and TRBJ2-5): EAGVAQSPRYKIIEKRQSVAFWCNPISGHATLYWYQQILGQGPKLLIQFQNNGVVDDSQLPKDRFSAERLKGVDSTLKIQPAKLEDSAVYLCASSLGLPETQYFGPGTRLLVL.

The rearrangement joins TRBV28 to TRBJ1-2; the D is unclear. The CDR3 has 15 amino acids. V lost 5 bases to trimming and J lost 5 bases, with 18 bases between them. Germline CDR1 and CDR2: MDHEN and SYDVKM. CDR3 in amino acids: CASSLASFGGYGYTF. The CDR3 DNA reads as TGTGCCAGCAGTCTCGCGTCCTTTGGTGGTTATGGCTACACCTTC.

V is TRBV7-7 and J is TRBJ2-5; D is unclear. This CDR3 contains 13 residues. With 4 bases removed from V and 5 bases from J, the gap between germline ends came to 11 bases. The germline CDR1 and CDR2 sequences are SSHAT and FNYEAQ (reference sequence). This chain's CDR3 is CASSSGGDETQYF. The CDR3 DNA reads TGTGCCAGCAGCTCAGGTGGCGACGAGACCCAGTACTTC.

The V call is TRBV5-4, the J call TRBJ2-1, with 10 bases aligning to TRBD1. This CDR3 comprises 15 residues. After removal of 2 bases from V and 6 bases from J, the junction contained 5 bases not matched to a gene. Germline CDR1 is SGHNT and CDR2 is YYREEE (reference sequence). CDR3 in DNA: TGTGCCAGCAGCTTAAGGGACAGGGGTTCCAATGAGCAGTTCTTC. Translation: CASSLRDRGSNEQFF. Combining the CDR3 with reference TRBV5-4 and TRBJ2-1 gives the whole variable domain ETGVTQSPTHLIKTRGQQVTLRCSSQSGHNTVSWYQQALGQGPQFIFQYYREEENGRGNFPPRFSGLQFPNYSSELNVNALELDDSALYLCASSLRDRGSNEQFFGPGTRLTVL.

This chain joins TRBV7-2 and TRBJ1-2, with D possibly matching TRBD1 (5 bases). This CDR3 contains 14 residues. V was clipped by 7 bases and J by 2 bases, with 14 bases between them. In germline, CDR1 is SGHTA, CDR2 FQGNSA. CDR3 bases: TGTGCCAGCATCCAGGGAGAGGGAAACTATGGCTACACCTTC. Encoded protein: CASIQGEGNYGYTF.

The chain combines TRBV25-1 with TRBJ2-7; unclear D gene. Trimming removed 6 bases at V and 1 base at J, with 10 bases between. The CDR3 runs to 13 residues. Germline V gene sequence: CDR1 MGHDK, CDR2 SYGVNS. As DNA, the CDR3 is TGTGCCAGCAGGTCACAGCTTTCCTACGAGCAGTACTTC. This gives the protein CASRSQLSYEQYF.

This CDR3 reads CASSPGTHSYEQYF. CDR3 sequence (DNA): TGCGCCAGCAGCCCCGGGACCCACTCCTACGAGCAGTACTTC. The rearrangement uses TRBV5-1 and TRBJ2-7; D could derive from TRBD1 or TRBD2 (5 bases each). With 4 bases removed from V and 0 bases from J, the gap between germline ends came to 11 bases. The germline V gene encodes CDR1 SGHRS and CDR2 YFSETQ. This CDR3 comprises 14 residues.

The chain links TRBV4-2 to TRBJ1-1; no clear D gene. Germline V CDR1 and CDR2: LGHNA, YNFKEQ. Trimming took 2 bases from V and 6 from J, leaving 10 bases between them. This CDR3 has 13 amino acids. In nucleotides, the CDR3 is TGTGCCAGCAGCCAAAGGTATATGGCTGAAGCTTTCTTT. Amino acid sequence: CASSQRYMAEAFF.